This TCR beta chain was sequenced during a study of early stage breast cancer tumors. CDR1 and CDR2 (germline): MNHEY, SMNVEV (reference sequence). V lost 5 bases and J 1 base, leaving 14 bases between the germline ends. CDR3 length: 15 amino acids. This clone occurred once. Its antigen is undetermined. Overall study results and limits: Most shared enriched TCRB sequences were commonly generated ones. Compared with adjacent normal breast tissue, tumors showed roughly 2.4-fold greater T cell density and higher clonality. Tumor and normal breast were distinguished via blood comparison in about 85% of the 16 patients.

Each sample had two DNA replicates, 0.45 to 0.65 ug blood or about 1.5 ug tissue. Generated by immunoSEQ multiplex PCR, the TCRdb table keeps only in-frame clones and is missing some. The data show 15,000 or so clones, with roughly 83% seen just once and around 4.9% held by the top ten. The chain couples TRBV27 to TRBJ2-5, with a possible D match to TRBD1 (6 bases). The source is a person in their thirties with breast cancer. Sequencing input: normal breast tissue next to the tumor. In nucleotides, the CDR3 is TGTGCCAGCAGTCGTATAACAGGGTTCCAAGAGACCCAGTACTTC. This translates into CASSRITGFQETQYF.